This is a list of T cell receptor beta chains from one sample in a study of blood T cells in healthy people across ages. TCRdb ran MiXCR on the 5' RACE reads and lists one entry per CDR3 protein. The table has over 600,000 distinct CDR3 sequences, around 20% seen once; the top ten hold roughly 3.9%. The sample taken for sequencing was blood. The receptor set was obtained from an older man in good health. Each CDR3 is given with its conserved first and last residue. Fields, in order: clone size, D gene, CDR3 length, J gene, V gene, CDR3 protein, CDR3 DNA. The D gene is left open where the match is weak. Clone size is stated in some rows and not others, as once, few, many or a class when expanded.

few - 13 TRBJ2-2 TRBV2 CASKSSNTGELFF TGTGCCAGCAAGAGTAGTAACACCGGGGAGCTGTTTTTT
- TRBD2 13 TRBJ2-7 TRBV7-2 CASKSPGGGEQYF TGTGCCAGCAAATCCCCGGGGGGGGGCGAGCAGTACTTC
- - 13 TRBJ2-1 TRBV5-1 CASSTGDHNEQFF TGCGCCAGCAGCACCGGAGACCACAATGAGCAGTTCTTC
- TRBD1 15 TRBJ2-4 TRBV12-3/TRBV12-4 CASSFWTGDGNIQYF TGTGCCAGCAGTTTTTGGACAGGGGACGGGAACATTCAGTACTTC
once - 13 TRBJ2-1 TRBV19 CASSIIGRNEQFF TGTGCCAGTAGTATAATTGGGCGCAATGAGCAGTTCTTC
- - 12 TRBJ1-5 TRBV12-3/TRBV12-4 CASSFSREPQHF TGCGCCAGCAGTTTTTCGCGAGAGCCCCAGCATTTT
- - 12 TRBJ2-3 TRBV6-1 CASSVGVDTQYF TGTGCCAGCAGTGTGGGGGTAGATACGCAGTATTTT
few - 13 TRBJ2-2 TRBV6-5 CASSYFPFRELFF TGTGCCAGCAGTTACTTTCCGTTCAGGGAGCTGTTTTTT
- - 14 TRBJ2-1 TRBV3-1 CASSQRRGGFEQFF TGTGCCAGCAGCCAACGACGGGGCGGGTTTGAGCAGTTCTTC
few - 13 TRBJ1-4 TRBV29-1 CSVAFRPLEKLFF TGCAGCGTTGCATTTCGGCCCCTTGAAAAACTGTTTTTT
- TRBD2 20 TRBJ2-3 TRBV27 CASSLTPLAVLKPSTDTQYF TGTGCCAGCAGTTTAACCCCCCTAGCGGTACTAAAACCAAGCACAGATACGCAGTATTTT
few - 18 TRBJ1-1 TRBV7-9 CASSSPPVQRLLNTEAFF TGTGCCAGCAGCTCACCCCCCGTCCAAAGACTGTTGAACACTGAAGCTTTCTTT
- - 14 TRBJ2-5 TRBV7-6 CASSSGSVQETQYF TGTGCCAGCAGTTCAGGCAGCGTTCAAGAGACCCAGTACTTC
- - 14 TRBJ1-4 TRBV10-1 CASSAAGAGEKLFF TGCGCCAGCAGTGCCGCAGGGGCGGGAGAAAAACTGTTTTTT
- TRBD2 19 TRBJ2-5 TRBV7-9 CASNRGGLAGVGWQETQYF TGTGCCAGCAACCGTGGGGGGTTAGCGGGAGTCGGATGGCAAGAGACCCAGTACTTC
few - 13 TRBJ2-5 TRBV20-1 CNARGTGTETQYF TGCAATGCTAGAGGTACGGGGACGGAGACCCAGTACTTC
few - 14 TRBJ2-7 TRBV2 CASSVGWESYEQYF TGTGCCAGCAGTGTTGGGTGGGAGTCCTACGAGCAGTACTTC
few TRBD1 16 TRBJ1-6 TRBV20-1 CSALHQGQGLYSPLHF TGCAGTGCCCTGCACCAAGGACAGGGGTTATATTCACCCCTCCACTTT
- - 16 TRBJ2-2 TRBV4-1 CASSQDGARGTGELFF TGCGCCAGCAGCCAAGATGGGGCGAGGGGCACCGGGGAGCTGTTTTTT
- TRBD2 14 TRBJ2-7 TRBV7-2 CASSFWLAGNEQYF TGTGCCAGCAGCTTTTGGCTAGCGGGAAACGAGCAGTACTTC
- - 14 TRBJ2-2 TRBV5-4 CASSLISGTGELFF TGTGCCAGCAGCTTGATTTCCGGGACCGGGGAGCTGTTTTTT
- - 13 TRBJ1-3 TRBV12-3/TRBV12-4 CASTRNKGNTIYF TGTGCCAGCACCCGAAATAAGGGAAACACCATATATTTT
- TRBD1 17 TRBJ2-5 TRBV6-2/TRBV6-3 CASSRPGGQGSLRTQYF TGTGCCAGCAGTCGCCCCGGGGGACAGGGGTCACTAAGGACCCAGTACTTC
few TRBD1 15 TRBJ2-5 TRBV5-1 CASSLLGQGTETQYF TGCGCCAGCAGCTTGTTGGGACAGGGTACGGAGACCCAGTACTTC
few - 16 TRBJ1-2 TRBV11-2 CASSRDGTPLDYGYTF TGTGCCAGCAGCCGAGATGGGACACCGCTTGACTATGGCTACACCTTC
- - 13 TRBJ2-7 TRBV20-1 CSASPAGPGEQYF TGCAGTGCTAGTCCGGCGGGGCCGGGCGAGCAGTACTTC
- TRBD2 19 TRBJ2-3 TRBV12-3/TRBV12-4 CASSLRRRGLAGGADTQYF TGTGCCAGCAGTTTACGTCGCCGGGGACTAGCGGGAGGCGCAGATACGCAGTATTTT
- TRBD2 14 TRBJ2-5 TRBV7-8 CAVRSGAGEETQYF TGTGCCGTACGTTCGGGCGCGGGGGAAGAGACCCAGTACTTC
once - 17 TRBJ2-5 TRBV5-1 CASSSLEGVQGQETQYF TGCGCCAGCAGCTCGTTAGAGGGGGTCCAAGGGCAAGAGACCCAGTACTTC
few - 14 TRBJ2-5 TRBV7-9 CASSSFGDSETQYF TGTGCCAGCAGCTCTTTTGGGGACTCAGAGACCCAGTACTTC
- - 10 TRBJ1-2 TRBV20-1 CSARANGYTF TGCAGTGCTAGAGCTAATGGCTACACCTTC
- - 12 TRBJ2-2 TRBV20-1 CSARGYAGELFF TGCAGTGCTAGAGGTTACGCCGGGGAGCTGTTTTTT
- - 19 TRBJ2-1 TRBV4-3 CASSQEMLAWSSGYNEQFF TGCGCCAGCAGCCAAGAGATGCTAGCCTGGTCGTCTGGATACAATGAGCAGTTCTTC
few - 15 TRBJ1-3 TRBV9 CASSVSGAHGNTIYF TGTGCCAGCAGCGTCTCAGGGGCGCACGGAAACACCATATATTTT
few TRBD2 15 TRBJ2-2 TRBV5-1 CASSSAGPNTGELFF TGCGCCAGCAGTTCAGCGGGACCGAACACCGGGGAGCTGTTTTTT
few - 12 TRBJ2-3 TRBV7-8 CASSQSGHTQYF TGTGCCAGCAGCCAAAGCGGCCATACGCAGTATTTT